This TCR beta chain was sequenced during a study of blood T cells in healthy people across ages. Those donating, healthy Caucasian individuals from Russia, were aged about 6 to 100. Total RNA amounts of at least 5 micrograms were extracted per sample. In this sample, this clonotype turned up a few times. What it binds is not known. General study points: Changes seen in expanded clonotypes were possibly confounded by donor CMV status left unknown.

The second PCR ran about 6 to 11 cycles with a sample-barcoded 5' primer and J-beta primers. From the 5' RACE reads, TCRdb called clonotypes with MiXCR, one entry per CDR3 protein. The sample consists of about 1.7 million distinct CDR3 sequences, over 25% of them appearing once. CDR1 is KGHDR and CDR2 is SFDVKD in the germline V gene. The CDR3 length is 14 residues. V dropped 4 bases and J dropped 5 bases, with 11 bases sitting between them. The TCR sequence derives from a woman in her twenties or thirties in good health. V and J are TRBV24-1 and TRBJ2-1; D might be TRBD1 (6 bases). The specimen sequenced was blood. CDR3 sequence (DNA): TGTGCCACCAGTGACTGGACAGTAAACAATGAGCAGTTCTTC. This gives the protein CATSDWTVNNEQFF.